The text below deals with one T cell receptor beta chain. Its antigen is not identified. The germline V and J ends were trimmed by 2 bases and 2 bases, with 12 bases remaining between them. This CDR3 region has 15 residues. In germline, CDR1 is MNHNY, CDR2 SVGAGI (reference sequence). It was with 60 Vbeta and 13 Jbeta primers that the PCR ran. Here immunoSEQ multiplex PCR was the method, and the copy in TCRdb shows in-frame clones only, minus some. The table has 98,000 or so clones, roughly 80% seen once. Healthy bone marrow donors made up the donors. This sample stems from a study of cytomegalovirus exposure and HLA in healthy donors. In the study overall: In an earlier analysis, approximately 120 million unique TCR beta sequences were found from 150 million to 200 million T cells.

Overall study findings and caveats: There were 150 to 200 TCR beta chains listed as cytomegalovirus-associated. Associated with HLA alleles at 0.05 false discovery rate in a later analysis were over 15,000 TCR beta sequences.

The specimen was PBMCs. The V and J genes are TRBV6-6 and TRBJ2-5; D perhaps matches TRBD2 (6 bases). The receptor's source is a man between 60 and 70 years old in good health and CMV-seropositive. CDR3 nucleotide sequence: TGTGCCAGCAGTTACCCAGGACTAACACAAGAGACCCAGTACTTC. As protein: CASSYPGLTQETQYF.